The 16 T cell receptor beta chains given below trace back to one sample, sequenced in a study of OX40 agonist ivuxolimab in advanced cancers. Library creation used the immunoSEQ multiplex PCR assay. TCRdb holds this immuneACCESS table with in-frame rearrangements only. Some clones are missing; in checked studies, unresolved V genes explain under half, and the rest has no known cause. This sample holds tens of thousands of clones; 85% to 90% were observed only once. The ten largest clonotypes hold 0.4% to 0.6% of the sample. The input for sequencing was CD4+ or CD8+ T cells sorted from blood, taken in a trial of the OX40 agonist ivuxolimab. The receptors stem from an adult with an advanced solid tumor such as melanoma, head and neck, liver or kidney cancer.

The CDR3 here is CASSLLMNTGELFF. The CDR3 DNA follows: TGCGCCAGCAGTCTGTTGATGAACACCGGGGAGCTGTTTTTT. The chain links TRBV4-1 to TRBJ2-2; D gene uncertain. Trimming shortened V by 6 bases and J by 1 base, and 9 bases separated the two germline ends. This CDR3 region has 14 residues. CDR1 and CDR2 (germline): MGHRA, YSYEKL.

The chain joins TRBV5-4 to TRBJ1-1; D perhaps matches TRBD1 (5 bases). The CDR3 totals 15 residues. The germline V gene has CDR1 SGHNT and CDR2 YYREEE (reference sequence). Between the trimmed V and J ends, which lost 6 bases and 5 bases, there was a span of 20 bases. CDR3 sequence (DNA): TGTGCCAGCACCCCGGGAGGGGTTGAAAGAACTGAAGCTTTCTTT. Translated, it gives CASTPGGVERTEAFF.

J is TRBJ2-7 and V is TRBV6-1; 7 bases line up with TRBD1. V lost 6 bases to trimming and J lost 2 bases; unmatched junction nucleotides: 1. The CDR3 contains 12 residues. The germline V gene has CDR1 MNHNS and CDR2 SASEGT. Written as DNA, the CDR3 is TGTGCCAGCAGGCAGGGGGCCTACGAGCAGTACTTC. The encoded protein is CASRQGAYEQYF.

V gene TRBV2 combines with J gene TRBJ1-2; the D is unclear. Germline CDR1 SNHLY, CDR2 FYNNEI. CDR3 size: 15 residues. Trimming removed 6 bases from V and 0 bases from J, with 14 bases in between. CDR3 sequence reads: CASSRTTVSNYGYTF. The CDR3 DNA is TGTGCCAGCAGCCGGACGACGGTCTCTAACTATGGCTACACCTTC.

This chain uses TRBV6-9 with TRBJ1-1; 7 bases align to TRBD1. J was trimmed by 2 bases and V by 7 bases; bases with no gene match: 7. The CDR3 runs 14 residues. From germline, CDR1 is MNHGY and CDR2 SVAAGI. The CDR3 is CASIPGTANTEAFF. CDR3 bases: TGTGCCAGCATTCCCGGGACAGCCAACACTGAAGCTTTCTTT.

The chain combines TRBV11-1 with TRBJ1-4; D remains ambiguous. Per germline, CDR1 SGHAT and CDR2 FQDESV (reference sequence). Trimming pared 5 bases from V and 8 bases from J, leaving 12 bases between. The CDR3 is made up of 13 amino acids. The CDR3 is CASSLTEWEKLFF. The CDR3 bases are TGTGCCAGCAGCCTCACCGAGTGGGAAAAACTGTTTTTT.

Concerning this clone: As the CDR3 is not closed by the conserved phenylalanine or tryptophan, this likely results from a read error. The chain recombines TRBV29-1 with TRBJ1-6; TRBD1 is a possible D gene (6 bases). The CDR3 has 14 amino acids. With 5 bases removed from V and 4 bases from J, the gap between germline ends came to 12 bases. Germline V CDR1 and CDR2: SQVTM, ANQGSEA. The CDR3 nucleotides are TGCAGCGTTAACAGGGATCATTATAATTCACCCCTCCACCTT. This gives the protein CSVNRDHYNSPLHL.

The sample holds one count of this clone. The chain recombines TRBV7-3 with TRBJ2-7; the D is unclear. The CDR3 totals 13 residues. Trimming took 5 bases from V and 0 from J, leaving 8 bases between them. CDR1 is SGHTA, CDR2 FQGTGA, per germline. The DNA for the CDR3 is TGTGCCAGCAGCCGCTCAGGCTCCTACGAGCAGTACTTC. Translation gives CASSRSGSYEQYF.

CDR3 region: CASSRQGRYSNQPQHF. In DNA form, the CDR3 reads TGTGCCAGCAGCCGGCAGGGGCGTTATAGCAATCAGCCCCAGCATTTT. This chain links TRBV7-2 with TRBJ1-5, with D possibly being TRBD1 (6 bases). The CDR3 has 16 residues. Germline CDR1 reads SGHTA; CDR2 reads FQGNSA. The germline V and J ends were trimmed by 5 bases and 0 bases, with 14 bases remaining between them.

This rearrangement joins TRBV9 to TRBJ2-3, with unresolved D. Germline lookup yields CDR1 SGDLS and CDR2 YYNGEE. Trimming left V 0 bases short and J 2 bases short, with 7 bases between. The CDR3 totals 14 residues. DNA for the CDR3: TGTGCCAGCAGCGTAGAGGGCACCACAGATACGCAGTATTTT. This sequence encodes CASSVEGTTDTQYF.

The chain carries TRBV6-1 and TRBJ2-7, with a possible D match to TRBD1 (5 bases). This CDR3 has 16 amino acids. Germline loops: CDR1 MNHNS, CDR2 SASEGT. V was pared by 3 bases and J by 2 bases, with 17 bases between. This CDR3 is CASSELRPQATYEQYF. DNA of the CDR3: TGTGCCAGCAGTGAGTTACGGCCACAGGCCACCTACGAGCAGTACTTC.

In the case of this clone: No conserved phenylalanine or tryptophan is present at the end of the CDR3, so a read error is the likely explanation. The genes are TRBV4-1 and TRBJ1-6; no reliable D call. The CDR3 is 15 residues long. Trimming pared 2 bases from V and 0 bases from J, leaving 5 bases between. Germline V gives CDR1 MGHRA, CDR2 YSYEKL. CDR3 nucleotides: TGCGCCAGCAGCCAAACTAGCTCCTATAATTCACCCCTCCACCTT. Its protein product is CASSQTSSYNSPLHL.

CDR3 sequence: CASSPSPGHRSTIYF. The CDR3 region has the DNA TGCGCCAGCAGCCCCTCCCCGGGACACCGGAGCACCATATATTTT. The chain carries TRBV5-1 and TRBJ1-3; the D gene is possibly TRBD1 (6 bases). The CDR3 sequence is 15 residues long. Germline V lookup: CDR1 SGHRS, CDR2 YFSETQ. V shed 4 bases and J shed 9 bases, with 20 bases lying between them.

The rearrangement links TRBV28 to TRBJ1-2, with 8 bases fitting TRBD1. Trimming removed 5 bases from V and 4 bases from J; junction bases left unmatched: 15. The CDR3 runs to 17 residues. CDR1 and CDR2 (germline): MDHEN, SYDVKM. The CDR3 reads CASSHARGRGPTYGYTF. DNA for the CDR3: TGTGCCAGCAGTCATGCCAGGGGGCGAGGGCCTACCTATGGCTACACCTTC.

This clone was observed a single time. V usage is TRBV6-5 and J usage is TRBJ2-5, with D perhaps TRBD2 (5 bases). This CDR3 is built from 13 residues. Germline CDR1 is MNHEY and CDR2 is SVGAGI. With 8 bases removed from V and 2 bases from J, the gap between germline ends came to 12 bases. Here the CDR3 reads CASRRTRQETQYF. The CDR3 DNA is TGTGCCAGCCGGAGGACGAGGCAAGAGACCCAGTACTTC.

CDR3 in amino acids: CASSPQPAGELGYTF. The CDR3 DNA is TGTGCCAGCAGCCCCCAGCCCGCCGGGGAGCTCGGTTACACCTTC. The rearrangement joins TRBV4-2 to TRBJ1-2; no reliable D call. CDR1 is LGHNA, CDR2 YNFKEQ, per germline. The V and J ends lost 4 bases and 11 bases respectively, with 23 bases between them. The CDR3 length is 15 residues.